The 3 T cell receptor beta chains presented below share a single source sample, sequenced in a study of blood T cell repertoires in COVID-19 (dated by TCRdb to 2020 to 2021). Libraries came from the immunoSEQ multiplex PCR assay. Not all clones reach the TCRdb copy of this immuneACCESS table, which keeps in-frame sequences only. Checked studies attribute under half of the gap to unresolved V genes and leave the rest unexplained. This sample lists approximately 260,000 clones; roughly 82% were detected once. The ten largest clones represent 4.9% of the sample. Material for sequencing was peripheral blood. The origin of the receptors is a woman older than 75 with active or convalescent COVID-19.

V gene TRBV28 combines with J gene TRBJ2-7; possible D gene TRBD2, 5 bases. Trimming took 6 bases from V and 4 from J, leaving 19 bases between them. This CDR3 has 15 residues. In germline, CDR1 is MDHEN, CDR2 SYDVKM. CDR3 region: CASRPATRVVYEQYF. CDR3 nucleotides: TGTGCCAGCAGGCCGGCGACGAGGGTAGTGTACGAGCAGTACTTC.

J is TRBJ2-5 and V is TRBV2, with 11 bases lining up with TRBD1. The V gene end was trimmed by 6 bases and the J gene end by 4 bases; junction bases not matched to a gene: 4. The CDR3 covers 14 residues. Germline V gene lookup returns CDR1 SNHLY and CDR2 FYNNEI. The DNA of the CDR3 is TGTGCCAGCAGAGACGGGACAGGGGGAGAGACCCAGTACTTC. Translated: CASRDGTGGETQYF.

The chain carries TRBV5-1 and TRBJ2-1, with TRBD2 identical over 9 bases. Trimming removed 0 bases from V and 8 bases from J; junction bases left unmatched: 6. The CDR3 extends over 15 amino acids. Germline assignment: CDR1 SGHRS and CDR2 YFSETQ. The CDR3 nucleotides read TGCGCCAGCAGCTTGGGATGGGGCGGGAGGGATGAGCAGTTCTTC. As protein: CASSLGWGGRDEQFF. Combining the CDR3 with reference TRBV5-1 and TRBJ2-1 gives the whole variable domain KAGVTQTPRYLIKTRGQQVTLSCSPISGHRSVSWYQQTPGQGLQFLFEYFSETQRNKGNFPGRFSGRQFSNSRSEMNVSTLELGDSALYLCASSLGWGGRDEQFFGPGTRLTVL.